This T cell receptor (beta chain) was identified during a study of shared clonotypes between healthy human individuals. Looking at the study overall: Per donor, CD8 memory used one plate, CD8 naive used two, CD4 memory used three and CD4 naive used three.

Regarding this clone: The antigen is unknown.

CD4+ cells were split into CD45RA+ naive and CD45RA-negative memory subsets. TCRdb's table, derived via immunoSEQ multiplex PCR, lists solely in-frame clones and lacks some. The table records about 730,000 clones, roughly 72% of them present only once. Points from the study as a whole: Incomplete sequencing of sorted subsets was indicated by rarefaction despite large depth. Some naive CD4 clonotypes, 4.5% to 5.5%, turned up in common across several donors.

The receptor was isolated from a woman in her thirties in good health. The source material was memory CD4+ T cells sorted from blood. The subset is: CD45RA-negative fraction.

The CDR3 region is CASTPTGNTGELFF. The CDR3 DNA reads TGTGCCAGCACCCCGACAGGGAACACCGGGGAGCTGTTTTTT. V and J are TRBV6-1 and TRBJ2-2, with TRBD1 as a possible D gene (6 bases). The CDR3 contains 14 residues. Germline-derived CDR1 and CDR2 are MNHNS and SASEGT. V lost 7 bases and J 1 base, leaving 10 bases between the germline ends.